This TCR beta chain was found in a study of memory B cells and T cells in multiple sclerosis. General study results and limits: Compartments had unequal clone-set sizes, affecting shared clonotype counts.

About this clone: Its antigen is not known.

Germline lookup yields CDR1 SGHTA and CDR2 FQGNSA. Trimming removed 5 bases at V and 7 bases at J, with 29 bases between. The CDR3 is 18 residues long. Using immunoSEQ multiplex PCR, the repertoire was profiled, and TCRdb retains in-frame clones only, with some absent. The table records approximately 47,000 clones, roughly four fifths of them present only once. Separate sequencing covered autoproliferating (CFSE-dim) and non-proliferating (CFSE-high) T cells from stimulus-free culture. Cultures began with roughly 5x10^7 CFSE-labeled PBMCs, unstimulated for roughly seven days, with replicate wells pooled.

Sequencing was performed on PBMCs from blood kept in culture. The chain couples TRBV7-2 to TRBJ1-2; possibly TRBD1 for D (5 bases). This receptor was identified in a human donor with multiple sclerosis. The CDR3 loop reads CASSLPLRQGLPRRGYTF. The DNA for the CDR3 is TGTGCCAGCAGCCTCCCCCTTCGCCAGGGTTTACCTCGACGTGGCTACACCTTC.